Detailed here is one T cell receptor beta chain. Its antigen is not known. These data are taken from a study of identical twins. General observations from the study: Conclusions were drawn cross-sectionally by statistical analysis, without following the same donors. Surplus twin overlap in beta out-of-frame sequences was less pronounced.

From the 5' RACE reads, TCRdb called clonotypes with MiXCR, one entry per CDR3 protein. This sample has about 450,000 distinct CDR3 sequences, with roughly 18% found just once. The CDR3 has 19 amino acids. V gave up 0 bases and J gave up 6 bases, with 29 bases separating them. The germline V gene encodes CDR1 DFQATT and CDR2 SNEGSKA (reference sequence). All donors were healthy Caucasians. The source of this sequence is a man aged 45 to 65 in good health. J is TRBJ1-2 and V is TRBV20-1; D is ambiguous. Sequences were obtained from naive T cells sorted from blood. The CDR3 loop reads CSARDGAIAPRTTLNGYTF. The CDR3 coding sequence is TGCAGTGCTAGAGATGGCGCCATAGCCCCCCGAACCACCCTGAATGGCTACACCTTC.